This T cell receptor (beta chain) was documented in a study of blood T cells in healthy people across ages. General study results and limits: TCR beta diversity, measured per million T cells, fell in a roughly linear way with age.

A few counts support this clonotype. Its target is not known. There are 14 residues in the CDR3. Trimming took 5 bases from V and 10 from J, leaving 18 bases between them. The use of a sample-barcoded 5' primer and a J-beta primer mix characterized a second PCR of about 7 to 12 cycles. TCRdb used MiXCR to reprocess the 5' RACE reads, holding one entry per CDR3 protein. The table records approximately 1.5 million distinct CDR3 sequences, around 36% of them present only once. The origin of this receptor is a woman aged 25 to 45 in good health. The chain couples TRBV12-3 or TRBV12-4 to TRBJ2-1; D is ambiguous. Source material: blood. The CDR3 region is CASSPRTDAGEQFF. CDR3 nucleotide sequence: TGTGCCAGCAGTCCACGGACCGACGCTGGGGAGCAGTTCTTC.